This TCR beta chain was identified during a study of blood T cell repertoires in COVID-19. Germline values: CDR1 MNHEY, CDR2 SVGAGI. Losses at the gene ends were 6 bases for V and 2 bases for J; bases not matched to a gene: 4. CDR3 length equals 13 residues. Produced via immunoSEQ multiplex PCR; TCRdb's table is partial and in-frame only. The table lists 290,000 or so clones, about four fifths of them singletons. Sequenced material: PBMCs or T cells enriched from blood (not recorded which). The rearrangement joins TRBV6-5 to TRBJ2-7, with TRBD1 identical over 7 bases. This TCR derives from a middle-aged man who had been exposed to COVID-19. Here the CDR3 DNA reads TGTGCCAGCAGAGTGACAGGGCCCTACGAGCAGTACTTC. Residues: CASRVTGPYEQYF.